Listed below are T cell receptor beta chains from one sample, sequenced in a study of T cell responses to AZD1222 COVID-19 vaccine. Libraries were prepared by immunoSEQ multiplex PCR; TCRdb keeps only in-frame clonotypes and omits some of them. Of 65,000 to 80,000 clones in the sample, approximately 90% were seen once. Sequences were derived from peripheral blood, sampled on day 0 of AZD1222 vaccination. The receptor source for this set is an adult in good health. Each CDR3 is given with its conserved first and last residue. Fields, in order: D gene, V gene, J gene, clone size, CDR3 DNA, CDR3 protein. A D gene is named only where the DNA matches it firmly. Clone sizes are given selectively: once, few, many, or a class where the clone is expanded.

d_gene: TRBD2; v_gene: TRBV6-1; j_gene: TRBJ2-5; abundance: -; CDR3nt: TGTGCCAGCAGTGAAGCGCGGACTAGCCAAGGGGAGACCCAGTACTTC; CDR3aa: CASSEARTSQGETQYF
d_gene: -; v_gene: TRBV7-2; j_gene: TRBJ2-7; abundance: -; CDR3nt: TGTGCCAGCAGCTTAGTCGGGTACGAGCAGTACTTC; CDR3aa: CASSLVGYEQYF
d_gene: TRBD2; v_gene: TRBV5-1; j_gene: TRBJ2-7; abundance: -; CDR3nt: TGCGCCAGCAGCGGCGGATGGGGCGGGACTACCTACGAGCAGTACTTC; CDR3aa: CASSGGWGGTTYEQYF
d_gene: TRBD2; v_gene: TRBV7-2; j_gene: TRBJ2-7; abundance: -; CDR3nt: TGTGCCAGCAGCTTAGGGACTAGCGGGAGAATCGGCTCCTACGAGCAGTACTTC; CDR3aa: CASSLGTSGRIGSYEQYF
d_gene: -; v_gene: TRBV23-1; j_gene: TRBJ2-1; abundance: -; CDR3nt: TGCGCCAGCAGTCAATTACTAACGGCGAGAGGCTCCTACAATGAGCAGTTCTTC; CDR3aa: CASSQLLTARGSYNEQFF
d_gene: -; v_gene: TRBV20-1; j_gene: TRBJ2-3; abundance: -; CDR3nt: TGCAGTGCTAGTTACGTGGGGCAAACTAGCACAGATACGCAGTATTTT; CDR3aa: CSASYVGQTSTDTQYF
d_gene: -; v_gene: TRBV19; j_gene: TRBJ1-1; abundance: -; CDR3nt: TGTGCCAGTAGTATCCCAATGATGAACACTGAAGCTTTCTTT; CDR3aa: CASSIPMMNTEAFF
d_gene: TRBD2; v_gene: TRBV7-8; j_gene: TRBJ2-2; abundance: -; CDR3nt: TGTGCCAGCAGCTCCCCTAGCGGGAGCGGGACCGGGGAGCTGTTTTTT; CDR3aa: CASSSPSGSGTGELFF
d_gene: TRBD2; v_gene: TRBV6-5; j_gene: TRBJ2-7; abundance: -; CDR3nt: TGTGCCAGCAGTTACCGGGGGGACTCCTACGAGCAGTACTTC; CDR3aa: CASSYRGDSYEQYF
d_gene: -; v_gene: TRBV28; j_gene: TRBJ2-7; abundance: -; CDR3nt: TGTGCCAGCAGTTTGACCGGGTTCAACTACGAGCAGTACTTC; CDR3aa: CASSLTGFNYEQYF
d_gene: TRBD1; v_gene: TRBV4-2; j_gene: TRBJ1-2; abundance: -; CDR3nt: TGTGCCAGCAGCCAGGGGACAGCTAACTATGGCTACACCTTC; CDR3aa: CASSQGTANYGYTF
d_gene: TRBD1; v_gene: TRBV6-5; j_gene: TRBJ2-5; abundance: -; CDR3nt: TGTGCCACCAGACAGGGGTCCCAAGAGACCCAGTACTTC; CDR3aa: CATRQGSQETQYF
d_gene: -; v_gene: TRBV7-6; j_gene: TRBJ2-1; abundance: -; CDR3nt: TGTGCCAGCAGCTTAGTAGACTGGGATGAGCAGTTCTTC; CDR3aa: CASSLVDWDEQFF
d_gene: -; v_gene: TRBV27; j_gene: TRBJ2-2; abundance: -; CDR3nt: TGTGCCAGCAGACCACAGGGGAACACCGGGGAGCTGTTTTTT; CDR3aa: CASRPQGNTGELFF
d_gene: -; v_gene: TRBV7-2; j_gene: TRBJ1-5; abundance: -; CDR3nt: TGTGCCAGCAGCTTAGCCGCATTGGGCCAGCCCCAGCATTTT; CDR3aa: CASSLAALGQPQHF
d_gene: -; v_gene: TRBV5-1; j_gene: TRBJ1-3; abundance: -; CDR3nt: TGCGCCAGCAGCTTAACCCAGGGAACTGGAAACACCATATATTTT; CDR3aa: CASSLTQGTGNTIYF
d_gene: -; v_gene: TRBV7-9; j_gene: TRBJ1-2; abundance: -; CDR3nt: TGTGCCAGCAGCTCAGCGACAGGACCGGCTAACTATGGCTACACCTTC; CDR3aa: CASSSATGPANYGYTF
d_gene: -; v_gene: TRBV5-5; j_gene: TRBJ1-4; abundance: -; CDR3nt: TGTGCCAGCAGCTTCTCAGGGGAGGAGGGTGAAAAACTGTTTTTT; CDR3aa: CASSFSGEEGEKLFF
d_gene: TRBD1; v_gene: TRBV28; j_gene: TRBJ1-5; abundance: -; CDR3nt: TGTGCCAGCAGTTTCCAGGGGGACGTTCAGCCCCAGCATTTT; CDR3aa: CASSFQGDVQPQHF
d_gene: TRBD1; v_gene: TRBV7-3; j_gene: TRBJ2-3; abundance: -; CDR3nt: TGTGCCAGCAGCTTAACTGGACAGGGGACAGATACGCAGTATTTT; CDR3aa: CASSLTGQGTDTQYF
d_gene: -; v_gene: TRBV10-3; j_gene: TRBJ1-2; abundance: -; CDR3nt: TGTGCCATCAGTGAGTCTCAGGCGGGTGACTATGGCTACACCTTC; CDR3aa: CAISESQAGDYGYTF
d_gene: -; v_gene: TRBV28; j_gene: TRBJ2-7; abundance: -; CDR3nt: TGTGCCAGCAGTTTGGGGGCCACCTACGAGCAGTACTTC; CDR3aa: CASSLGATYEQYF
d_gene: TRBD1; v_gene: TRBV4-2; j_gene: TRBJ1-3; abundance: -; CDR3nt: TGTGCCAGCAGCCAGGGCCAGGGGGCTCGAGGAAACACCATATATTTT; CDR3aa: CASSQGQGARGNTIYF
d_gene: -; v_gene: TRBV28; j_gene: TRBJ1-1; abundance: -; CDR3nt: TGTGCCAGCAGTTTATATCGGGGGGCCAGGAACACTGAAGCTTTCTTT; CDR3aa: CASSLYRGARNTEAFF
d_gene: -; v_gene: TRBV12-5; j_gene: TRBJ2-3; abundance: -; CDR3nt: TGTGCTAGTGGCCAAAGGCTGGATACGCAGTATTTT; CDR3aa: CASGQRLDTQYF
d_gene: -; v_gene: TRBV29-1; j_gene: TRBJ1-2; abundance: -; CDR3nt: TGCAGCGTTTCAGGGGTCGCCAACTATGGCTACACCTTC; CDR3aa: CSVSGVANYGYTF
d_gene: -; v_gene: TRBV7-2; j_gene: TRBJ1-1; abundance: few; CDR3nt: TGTGCCAGCATCCGGGACGGATACATGAACACTGAAGCTTTCTTT; CDR3aa: CASIRDGYMNTEAFF
d_gene: TRBD2; v_gene: TRBV7-6; j_gene: TRBJ2-2; abundance: -; CDR3nt: TGTGCCAGCAGCCCGCGGGAGGGGGCGAACCTCCCATTCATCGGGGAGCTGTTTTTT; CDR3aa: CASSPREGANLPFIGELFF
d_gene: -; v_gene: TRBV7-2; j_gene: TRBJ2-3; abundance: -; CDR3nt: TGTGCCAGCAGCTCTCGACAGGCAAGGTGGGCAGATACGCAGTATTTT; CDR3aa: CASSSRQARWADTQYF
d_gene: -; v_gene: TRBV6-5; j_gene: TRBJ1-1; abundance: -; CDR3nt: TGTGCCGGGGGTGCATCCGTGACGAGGACTGAAGCTTTCTTT; CDR3aa: CAGGASVTRTEAFF
d_gene: -; v_gene: TRBV11-2; j_gene: TRBJ2-2; abundance: -; CDR3nt: TGTGCCAGCAGCCCAAACAGGGGAGGCACCGGGGAGCTGTTTTTT; CDR3aa: CASSPNRGGTGELFF
d_gene: TRBD1; v_gene: TRBV28; j_gene: TRBJ2-7; abundance: -; CDR3nt: TGTGCCAGCAGGGGCGGACAGGATCAACAGGACGAGCAGTACTTC; CDR3aa: CASRGGQDQQDEQYF
d_gene: -; v_gene: TRBV7-2; j_gene: TRBJ1-4; abundance: -; CDR3nt: TGTGCCAGCAGCTTGGGATCTGGGGGAGAAAAACTGTTTTTT; CDR3aa: CASSLGSGGEKLFF
d_gene: -; v_gene: TRBV12-5; j_gene: TRBJ1-5; abundance: -; CDR3nt: TGTGCTAGTGGTTTGGAGCCTAATCAGCCCCAGCATTTT; CDR3aa: CASGLEPNQPQHF
d_gene: TRBD2; v_gene: TRBV10-1; j_gene: TRBJ2-2; abundance: -; CDR3nt: TGCGCCAGCAGCGAAGCTGCACGGACTAGCGGGAGGTCCGGGGAGCTGTTTTTT; CDR3aa: CASSEAARTSGRSGELFF
d_gene: -; v_gene: TRBV4-1; j_gene: TRBJ1-5; abundance: -; CDR3nt: TGCGCCAGCAGCACCCCAGGGACTCGGCAGCCCCAGCATTTT; CDR3aa: CASSTPGTRQPQHF
d_gene: TRBD1; v_gene: TRBV3-1/TRBV3-2; j_gene: TRBJ2-1; abundance: once; CDR3nt: TGTGCCAGCAGCCAAGACGTACAGGGGGCGCGGGAGCAGTTCTTC; CDR3aa: CASSQDVQGAREQFF
d_gene: -; v_gene: TRBV29-1; j_gene: TRBJ1-1; abundance: -; CDR3nt: TGCAGCGTTGAGGTACAGCCTCTTCGGGGCACTGAAGCTTTCTTT; CDR3aa: CSVEVQPLRGTEAFF
d_gene: -; v_gene: TRBV28; j_gene: TRBJ1-2; abundance: -; CDR3nt: TGTGCCAGCAGTTTATCCCCCCGAGGCATCTATGGCTACACCTTC; CDR3aa: CASSLSPRGIYGYTF
d_gene: -; v_gene: TRBV5-1; j_gene: TRBJ1-3; abundance: few; CDR3nt: TGCGCCAGCAGCCCCGCAACGGGGGCGAGTGGAAACACCATATATTTT; CDR3aa: CASSPATGASGNTIYF
d_gene: -; v_gene: TRBV7-3; j_gene: TRBJ2-3; abundance: -; CDR3nt: TGTGCCAGCAGCTCAAAAGGGGGAGACGGGGGCACAGATACGCAGTATTTT; CDR3aa: CASSSKGGDGGTDTQYF
d_gene: -; v_gene: TRBV7-9; j_gene: TRBJ1-1; abundance: -; CDR3nt: TGTGCCAGCAGCTTAGTTGGCGGAGACACTGAAGCTTTCTTT; CDR3aa: CASSLVGGDTEAFF
d_gene: -; v_gene: TRBV18; j_gene: TRBJ2-5; abundance: -; CDR3nt: TGTGCCAGCTCTCGAGCGAACCAAGAGACCCAGTACTTC; CDR3aa: CASSRANQETQYF
d_gene: -; v_gene: TRBV5-4; j_gene: TRBJ2-7; abundance: -; CDR3nt: TGTGCCAGCAGCTTGGGGGGGGCCATGTCCTACGAGCAGTACTTC; CDR3aa: CASSLGGAMSYEQYF
d_gene: -; v_gene: TRBV5-1; j_gene: TRBJ2-3; abundance: -; CDR3nt: TGCGCCAGCAGCTTGCCAGCGGATACGCAGTATTTT; CDR3aa: CASSLPADTQYF
d_gene: TRBD1; v_gene: TRBV3-1/TRBV3-2; j_gene: TRBJ1-2; abundance: -; CDR3nt: TGTGCCAGCAGCCCCCGGGACAGGAACTATGGCTACACCTTC; CDR3aa: CASSPRDRNYGYTF
d_gene: -; v_gene: TRBV12-3/TRBV12-4; j_gene: TRBJ2-2; abundance: -; CDR3nt: TGTGCCAGCAGTTTTTCTGTTGCCGGGGAGCTGTTTTTT; CDR3aa: CASSFSVAGELFF
d_gene: TRBD2; v_gene: TRBV19; j_gene: TRBJ2-4; abundance: large; CDR3nt: TGTGCCAGTAGTCCCTGGGGCCAGCGGGAGGGGCACATTCAGTACTTC; CDR3aa: CASSPWGQREGHIQYF
d_gene: -; v_gene: TRBV5-1; j_gene: TRBJ1-6; abundance: -; CDR3nt: TGCGCCAGCAGCTTGGAGGTATCCAGGAATTCACCCCTCCACTTT; CDR3aa: CASSLEVSRNSPLHF
d_gene: -; v_gene: TRBV5-1; j_gene: TRBJ1-2; abundance: -; CDR3nt: TGCGCCAGCAGCTTTCTAAGTGGTCGGGGTGACTATGGCTACACCTTC; CDR3aa: CASSFLSGRGDYGYTF
d_gene: -; v_gene: TRBV9; j_gene: TRBJ2-2; abundance: -; CDR3nt: TGTGCCAGCAGCTCCCAAAGGGTAGGCGGGACCACCGGGGAGCTGTTTTTT; CDR3aa: CASSSQRVGGTTGELFF
d_gene: -; v_gene: TRBV6-2/TRBV6-3; j_gene: TRBJ1-2; abundance: -; CDR3nt: TGTGCCAGCAGTTACGAGATAAGACAGGACATCGCATATGGCTACACCTTC; CDR3aa: CASSYEIRQDIAYGYTF
d_gene: -; v_gene: TRBV27; j_gene: TRBJ2-5; abundance: -; CDR3nt: TGTGCCAGCAGTTCCGGGACGCCGATCATCCAAGAGACCCAGTACTTC; CDR3aa: CASSSGTPIIQETQYF